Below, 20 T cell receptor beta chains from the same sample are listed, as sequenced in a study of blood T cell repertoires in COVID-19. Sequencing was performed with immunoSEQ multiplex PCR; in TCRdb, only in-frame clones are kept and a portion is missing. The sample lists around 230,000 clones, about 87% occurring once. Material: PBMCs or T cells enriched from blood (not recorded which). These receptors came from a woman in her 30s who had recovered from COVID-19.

CDR3 residues: CASSAGTVGEQYF. The CDR3 DNA is TGTGCCAGCAGCGCCGGGACAGTAGGCGAGCAGTACTTC. The rearrangement uses TRBV9 and TRBJ2-7, with 7 bases aligning to TRBD1. CDR3 length: 13 residues. Germline V CDR1 and CDR2: SGDLS, YYNGEE. J was trimmed by 6 bases and V by 3 bases; bases with no gene match: 6.

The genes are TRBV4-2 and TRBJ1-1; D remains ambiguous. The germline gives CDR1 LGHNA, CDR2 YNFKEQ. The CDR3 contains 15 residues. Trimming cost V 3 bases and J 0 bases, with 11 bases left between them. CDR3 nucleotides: TGTGCCAGCAGCCACGAGGTTCTCATGAACACTGAAGCTTTCTTT. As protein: CASSHEVLMNTEAFF.

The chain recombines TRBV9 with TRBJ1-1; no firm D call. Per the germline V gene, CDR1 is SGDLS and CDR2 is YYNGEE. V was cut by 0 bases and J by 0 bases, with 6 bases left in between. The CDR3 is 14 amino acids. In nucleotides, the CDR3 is TGTGCCAGCAGCGTAGACAGTATGAACACTGAAGCTTTCTTT. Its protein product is CASSVDSMNTEAFF.

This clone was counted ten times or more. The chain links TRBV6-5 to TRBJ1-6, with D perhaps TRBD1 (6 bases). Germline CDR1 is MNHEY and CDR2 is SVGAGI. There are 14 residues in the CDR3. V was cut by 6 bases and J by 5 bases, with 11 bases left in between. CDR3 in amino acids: CASSDRWHNSPLHF. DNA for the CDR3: TGTGCCAGCAGCGACAGGTGGCATAATTCACCCCTCCACTTT.

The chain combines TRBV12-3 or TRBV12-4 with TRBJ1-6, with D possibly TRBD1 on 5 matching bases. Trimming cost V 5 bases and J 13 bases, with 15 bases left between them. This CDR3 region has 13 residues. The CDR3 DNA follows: TGTGCCAGCAGTCCGGACACGGGTTTCCCCCTCCACTTT. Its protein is CASSPDTGFPLHF.

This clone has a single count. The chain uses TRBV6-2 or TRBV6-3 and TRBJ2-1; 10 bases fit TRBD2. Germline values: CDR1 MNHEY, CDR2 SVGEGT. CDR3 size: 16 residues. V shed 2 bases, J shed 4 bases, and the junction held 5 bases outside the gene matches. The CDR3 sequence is CASSYPRLAGYNEQFF. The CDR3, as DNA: TGTGCCAGCAGTTACCCCCGACTAGCGGGTTACAATGAGCAGTTCTTC.

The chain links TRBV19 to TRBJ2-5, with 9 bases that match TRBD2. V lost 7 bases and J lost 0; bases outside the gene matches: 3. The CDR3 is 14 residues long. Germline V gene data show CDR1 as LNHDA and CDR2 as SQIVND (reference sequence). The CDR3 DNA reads TGTGCCAGTAAGCCTAGCGGGGACCAAGAGACCCAGTACTTC. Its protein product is CASKPSGDQETQYF. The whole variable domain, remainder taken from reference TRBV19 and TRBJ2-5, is DGGITQSPKYLFRKEGQNVTLSCEQNLNHDAMYWYRQDPGQGLRLIYYSQIVNDFQKGDIAEGYSVSREKKESFPLTVTSAQKNPTAFYLCASKPSGDQETQYFGPGTRLLVL.

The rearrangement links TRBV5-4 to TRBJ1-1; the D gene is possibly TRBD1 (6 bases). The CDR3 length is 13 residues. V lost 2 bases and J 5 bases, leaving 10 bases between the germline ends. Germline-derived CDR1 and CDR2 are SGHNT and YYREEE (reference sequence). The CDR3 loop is CASSFQGRTEAFF. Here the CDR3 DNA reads TGTGCCAGCAGCTTCCAGGGGCGGACTGAAGCTTTCTTT.

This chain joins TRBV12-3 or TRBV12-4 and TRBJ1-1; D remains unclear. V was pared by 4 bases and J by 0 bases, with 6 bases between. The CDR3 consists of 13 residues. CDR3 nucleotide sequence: TGTGCCAGCAGTTCGGAGTTGAACACTGAAGCTTTCTTT. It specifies CASSSELNTEAFF.

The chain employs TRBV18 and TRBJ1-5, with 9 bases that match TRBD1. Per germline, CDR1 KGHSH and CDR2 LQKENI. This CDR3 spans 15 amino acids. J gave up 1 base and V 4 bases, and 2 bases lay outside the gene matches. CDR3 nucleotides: TGTGCCAGCTCACGAGGACAGGGGAGCAATCAGCCCCAGCATTTT. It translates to CASSRGQGSNQPQHF.

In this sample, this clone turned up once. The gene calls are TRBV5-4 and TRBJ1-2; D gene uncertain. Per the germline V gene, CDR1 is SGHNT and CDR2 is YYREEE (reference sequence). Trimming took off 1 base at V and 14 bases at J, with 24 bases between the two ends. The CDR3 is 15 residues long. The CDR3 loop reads CASSLRSTVSGRNTF. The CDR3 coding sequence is TGTGCCAGCAGCTTGAGGTCAACGGTGTCCGGGAGGAATACCTTC.

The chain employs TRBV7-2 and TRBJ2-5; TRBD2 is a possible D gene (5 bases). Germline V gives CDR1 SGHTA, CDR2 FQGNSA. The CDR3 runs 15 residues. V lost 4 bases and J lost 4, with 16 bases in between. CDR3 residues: CASSSQPHRGETQYF. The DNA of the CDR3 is TGTGCCAGCAGCTCCCAACCTCATCGGGGAGAGACCCAGTACTTC.

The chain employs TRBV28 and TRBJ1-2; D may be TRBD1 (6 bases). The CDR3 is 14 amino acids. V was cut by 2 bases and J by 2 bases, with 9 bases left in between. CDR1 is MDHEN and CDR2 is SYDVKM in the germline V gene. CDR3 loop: CASSLTGWNYGYTF. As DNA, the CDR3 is TGTGCCAGCAGTTTAACAGGGTGGAACTATGGCTACACCTTC.

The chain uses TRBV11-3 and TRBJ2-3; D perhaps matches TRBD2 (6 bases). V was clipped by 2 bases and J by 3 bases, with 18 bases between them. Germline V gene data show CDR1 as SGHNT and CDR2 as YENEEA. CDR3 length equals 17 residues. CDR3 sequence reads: CASSLTSGDSRTDTQYF. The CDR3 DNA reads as TGTGCCAGCAGCTTAACTTCGGGGGACTCCAGAACAGATACGCAGTATTTT.

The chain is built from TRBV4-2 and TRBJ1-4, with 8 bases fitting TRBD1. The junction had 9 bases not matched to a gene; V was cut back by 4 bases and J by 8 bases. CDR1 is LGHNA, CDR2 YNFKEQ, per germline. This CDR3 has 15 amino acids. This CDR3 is CASSPTSGGGEKLFF. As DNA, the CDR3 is TGTGCCAGCAGCCCGACTTCAGGGGGCGGAGAAAAACTGTTTTTT.

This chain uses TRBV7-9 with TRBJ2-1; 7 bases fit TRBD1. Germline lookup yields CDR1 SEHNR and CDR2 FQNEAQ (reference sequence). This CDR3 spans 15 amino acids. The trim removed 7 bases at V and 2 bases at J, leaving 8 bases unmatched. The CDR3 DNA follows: TGTGCCAGCAACCAAGGGGGCTCCACCTACAATGAGCAGTTCTTC. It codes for CASNQGGSTYNEQFF.

CDR3 residues: CASSIVIGTGDENSPLHF. In nucleotides, the CDR3 is TGTGCCAGTAGTATCGTGATTGGGACAGGGGATGAAAATTCACCCCTCCACTTT. The V gene is TRBV19, the J gene TRBJ1-6, with 10 bases aligning to TRBD1. Germline V CDR1 and CDR2: LNHDA, SQIVND (reference sequence). This CDR3 contains 18 residues. V lost 3 bases, J lost 7 bases, and 12 bases stayed unmatched.

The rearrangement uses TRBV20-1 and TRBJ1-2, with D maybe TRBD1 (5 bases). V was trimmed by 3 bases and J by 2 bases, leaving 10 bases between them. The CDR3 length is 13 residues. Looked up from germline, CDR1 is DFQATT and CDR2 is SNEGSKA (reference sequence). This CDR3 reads CSASQDTNYGYTF. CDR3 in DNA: TGCAGTGCTAGTCAGGACACGAACTATGGCTACACCTTC.

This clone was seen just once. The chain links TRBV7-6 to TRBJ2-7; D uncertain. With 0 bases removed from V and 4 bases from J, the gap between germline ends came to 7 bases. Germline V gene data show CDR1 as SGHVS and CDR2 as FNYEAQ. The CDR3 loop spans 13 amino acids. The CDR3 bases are TGTGCCAGCAGCTTAGCGCTTAGTTACGAGCAGTACTTC. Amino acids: CASSLALSYEQYF.

The CDR3 sequence: CASSLSSPRHGPLHF. DNA of the CDR3: TGTGCCAGCAGCTTGTCGTCCCCCCGCCACGGACCCCTCCACTTT. This chain connects TRBV7-2 to TRBJ1-6; D gene unclear. The germline CDR1 and CDR2 sequences are SGHTA and FQGNSA. V shed 3 bases and J shed 12 bases, with 18 bases lying between them. The length of the CDR3 is 15 residues.